These 28 T cell receptor beta chains originate from one sample sequenced in a study of CD8 T cells in ankylosing spondylitis. A single record per CDR3 protein comes from TCRdb applying MiXCR to the 5' RACE reads. The table records under 300,000 distinct CDR3 sequences, 8% to 9.5% of them present only once. The sample comprised blood, either unsorted or a sorted T cell fraction (not recorded which). The receptors were gathered from a male donor with ankylosing spondylitis or in good health (not recorded which).

In this sample, this clonotype turned up many times. The chain couples TRBV7-3 to TRBJ2-2, with D perhaps matching TRBD2 (7 bases). The V end was cut by 5 bases, the J end by 7 bases, with 17 bases between. Germline CDR1 reads SGHTA; CDR2 reads FQGTGA. This CDR3 has 15 residues. CDR3 in DNA: TGTGCCAGCAGCCCTTTCGGGGGGCAAGGCGGGGAGCTGTTTTTT. Translating gives CASSPFGGQGGELFF.

This clonotype has at least ten counts. The chain recombines TRBV11-2 with TRBJ2-7; 12 bases are shared with TRBD2. The ends lost 2 bases at V and 5 bases at J; junction bases unmatched: 4. The germline V gene has CDR1 SGHAT and CDR2 FQNNGV. The CDR3 spans 15 residues. The CDR3 nucleotides are TGTGCCAGCAGCTTATTGACTAGCGGGGGCCACGAGCAGTACTTC. This encodes CASSLLTSGGHEQYF.

This clonotype occurred a few times. The J gene is TRBJ1-2, the V gene TRBV19; D may be TRBD1 (6 bases). Germline V gene sequence: CDR1 LNHDA, CDR2 SQIVND (reference sequence). Trimming left V 5 bases short and J 8 bases short, with 12 bases between. CDR3 length: 12 amino acids. The CDR3 loop is CASSRQVGGYTF. The CDR3 DNA sequence: TGTGCCAGTAGTCGACAGGTCGGGGGCTACACCTTC.

This clonotype was counted a few times. The chain combines TRBV4-3 with TRBJ1-2; the match to TRBD1 covers 8 bases. Germline V gives CDR1 LGHNA, CDR2 YSLEER. This CDR3 has 17 amino acids. The junction had 17 bases not matched to a gene; V was cut back by 5 bases and J by 6 bases. The CDR3 nucleotides read TGCGCCAGCAGCGATAAAGACGGGCAGGGGGCGGTAAATGGCTACACCTTC. It codes for CASSDKDGQGAVNGYTF.

This clonotype was picked up a small number of times. The junction differs from germline at one of its ends, possibly a read error. This rearrangement joins TRBV20-1 to TRBJ2-7; TRBD2 agrees at 9 bases. This CDR3 spans 17 amino acids. The germline V gene has CDR1 DFQATT and CDR2 SNEGSKA (reference sequence). Here the CDR3 reads CCARDLRGRESSYEQYF. In DNA, the CDR3 is TGCTGTGCTAGAGATCTGCGCGGGAGGGAGAGCTCCTACGAGCAGTACTTC.

This clonotype has ten or more counts. The chain combines TRBV6-1 with TRBJ1-1; TRBD1 aligns across 7 bases. Germline assignment: CDR1 MNHNS and CDR2 SASEGT. The CDR3 loop spans 12 amino acids. Trimming took 5 bases from V and 10 from J; bases not matched to a gene: 7. In DNA, the CDR3 is TGTGCCAGCAGTCCGACAGGGAGGGTAGCTTTCTTT. It specifies CASSPTGRVAFF.

The chain is built from TRBV7-2 and TRBJ1-5, with 7 positions matching TRBD1. This CDR3 has 15 residues. Germline CDR1 is SGHTA and CDR2 is FQGNSA. After removal of 4 bases from V and 4 bases from J, the junction contained 7 bases not matched to a gene. Here the CDR3 DNA reads TGTGCCAGCAGCTACGGACAGGCCTTTAATCAGCCCCAGCATTTT. Residues: CASSYGQAFNQPQHF.

The rearrangement links TRBV7-2 to TRBJ1-2; D is undetermined. Germline V gene sequence: CDR1 SGHTA, CDR2 FQGNSA. V lost 4 bases to trimming and J lost 4 bases, with 10 bases between them. The CDR3 has 13 amino acids. DNA of the CDR3: TGTGCCAGCAGCTCCGGACGGATCTATGGCTACACCTTC. Its translation: CASSSGRIYGYTF.

This clonotype was seen ten or more times. This chain connects TRBV9 to TRBJ2-7; D may be TRBD1 (5 bases). The germline V gene has CDR1 SGDLS and CDR2 YYNGEE. The CDR3 extends over 14 amino acids. Trimming removed 0 bases at V and 2 bases at J, with 9 bases between. The CDR3 DNA sequence: TGTGCCAGCAGCGTAGAACAGGCCACCTACGAGCAGTACTTC. This encodes CASSVEQATYEQYF.

This clonotype was counted many times. The chain links TRBV12-5 to TRBJ2-5; TRBD2 matches at 7 bases. The CDR3 runs 15 residues. The germline CDR1 and CDR2 sequences are LGHNT and FRNRAP. V trimming: 0 bases; J trimming: 1 base; junction bases outside the gene matches: 2. Here the CDR3 DNA reads TGTGCTAGTGGTTTGGTGACTAGCCTCCAAGAGACCCAGTACTTC. It encodes CASGLVTSLQETQYF.

This clonotype has a count of ten or more. This chain links TRBV20-1 with TRBJ1-2; D is ambiguous. CDR1 and CDR2 (germline): DFQATT, SNEGSKA (reference sequence). This CDR3 has 15 amino acids. Trimming cost V 0 bases and J 0 bases, with 11 bases left between them. Here the CDR3 reads CSARDDSSTNYGYTF. The CDR3 DNA reads as TGCAGTGCTAGAGACGACTCTTCGACTAACTATGGCTACACCTTC.

This clonotype has a count of ten or more. The chain recombines TRBV6-1 with TRBJ1-5; 7 nucleotides agree with TRBD1. Germline trimming cut 8 bases from V and 0 bases from J; bases unmatched to any gene: 10. Germline loops: CDR1 MNHNS, CDR2 SASEGT. The CDR3 covers 16 residues. The CDR3 reads CASERQGRYSNQPQHF. The CDR3 nucleotides read TGTGCCAGCGAACGACAGGGACGATATAGCAATCAGCCCCAGCATTTT.

The V call is TRBV11-2, the J call TRBJ2-1; 7 bases agree with TRBD2. This CDR3 has 16 amino acids. J was trimmed by 12 bases and V by 2 bases; bases with no gene match: 16. Per germline, CDR1 SGHAT and CDR2 FQNNGV. The CDR3 sequence: CASSLSPTSTLAPQFF. CDR3 bases: TGTGCCAGCAGCTTATCGCCGACTAGCACCCTCGCCCCGCAGTTCTTC.

This clonotype came up a few times. The chain combines TRBV6-1 with TRBJ2-2; 16 positions match TRBD2. With 4 bases clipped from V and 0 bases from J, the junction kept 2 bases outside the gene matches. Germline loops: CDR1 MNHNS, CDR2 SASEGT. The CDR3 is made up of 18 amino acids. CDR3 bases: TGTGCCAGCAGTGGGGGACTAGCGGGGGGGTCGAACACCGGGGAGCTGTTTTTT. This translates into CASSGGLAGGSNTGELFF.

This clonotype has at least ten counts. V is TRBV6-5 and J is TRBJ1-5; 7 bases map to TRBD1. This CDR3 region has 15 residues. V lost 5 bases and J lost 1; bases outside the gene matches: 5. Germline lookup yields CDR1 MNHEY and CDR2 SVGAGI. The CDR3 nucleotides read TGTGCCAGCAGTCACAGGGGAAGAAGCAATCAGCCCCAGCATTTT. It translates to CASSHRGRSNQPQHF.

This clonotype was counted many times. The V gene is TRBV18, the J gene TRBJ2-2; no clear D gene. V gave up 3 bases and J gave up 10 bases, with 12 bases separating them. The CDR3 runs to 13 residues. Germline V gives CDR1 KGHSH, CDR2 LQKENI. This CDR3 is CASSPTPMAELFF. The CDR3 region has the DNA TGTGCCAGCTCACCCACACCCATGGCGGAGCTGTTTTTT.

V gene TRBV6-1 combines with J gene TRBJ2-1; D remains ambiguous. CDR1 is MNHNS, CDR2 SASEGT, per germline. Trimming shortened V by 5 bases and J by 6 bases, and 14 bases separated the two germline ends. This CDR3 spans 14 amino acids. The CDR3 nucleotides read TGTGCCAGCAGTCTGTCCTGGCGGCGCAATGAGCAGTTCTTC. It encodes CASSLSWRRNEQFF.

At least ten counts were recorded for this clonotype. The chain is built from TRBV7-8 and TRBJ1-5; D may be TRBD1 (5 bases). In germline, CDR1 is SGHVS, CDR2 FQNEAQ. The ends were cut back, 0 bases at V and 5 bases at J, with 20 bases in the middle. The CDR3 sequence is 18 residues long. CDR3: CASSLAPAGVSPHQPQHF. The CDR3 nucleotides read TGTGCCAGCAGCTTAGCCCCCGCGGGGGTTTCCCCCCATCAGCCCCAGCATTTT. Complete variable domain (other parts from reference TRBV7-8 and TRBJ1-5): GAGVSQSPRYKVAKRGQDVALRCDPISGHVSLFWYQQALGQGPEFLTYFQNEAQLDKSGLPSDRFFAERPEGSVSTLKIQRTQQEDSAVYLCASSLAPAGVSPHQPQHFGDGTRLSIL.

At least ten counts were recorded for this clonotype. The chain links TRBV20-1 to TRBJ1-2, with 8 bases lining up with TRBD1. The ends lost 2 bases at V and 8 bases at J; junction bases unmatched: 7. Germline CDR1 and CDR2: DFQATT and SNEGSKA (reference sequence). The CDR3 has 13 residues. The CDR3 loop reads CSARFQGAGGYTF. CDR3 DNA sequence: TGCAGTGCTAGATTTCAGGGGGCTGGGGGCTACACCTTC.

This clonotype occurred a few times. The chain is built from TRBV20-1 and TRBJ2-3; 12 bases line up with TRBD2. This CDR3 has 16 amino acids. The V segment lost 3 bases and the J segment 1 base; nucleotides outside the gene matches: 5. Germline CDR1 is DFQATT and CDR2 is SNEGSKA (reference sequence). The CDR3 region has the DNA TGCAGTGCTAGCCGCAGACTAGCGGGGGGCACAGATACGCAGTATTTT. Translation gives CSASRRLAGGTDTQYF.

This clonotype appeared many times. This chain connects TRBV3-1 to TRBJ2-2; tentative D call: TRBD1 (5 bases). V dropped 1 base and J dropped 0 bases, with 9 bases sitting between them. The CDR3 is made up of 16 amino acids. Germline CDR1 and CDR2: LGHDT and YNNKEL (reference sequence). The CDR3 region has the DNA TGTGCCAGCAGCCAAGGACAGCGAGCGAACACCGGGGAGCTGTTTTTT. This codes for CASSQGQRANTGELFF. The variable domain in full, completed from reference TRBV3-1 and TRBJ2-2, reads DTAVSQTPKYLVTQMGNDKSIKCEQNLGHDTMYWYKQDSKKFLKIMFSYNNKELIINETVPNRFSPKSPDKAHLNLHINSLELGDSAVYFCASSQGQRANTGELFFGEGSRLTVL.

The genes are TRBV12-3 or TRBV12-4 and TRBJ2-1; 16 bases fit TRBD2. The CDR3 runs 14 residues. Trimming removed 4 bases from V and 12 bases from J; junction bases left unmatched: 3. The chain's CDR3 is CASSWGLAGGGQFF. In DNA form, the CDR3 reads TGTGCCAGCAGTTGGGGACTAGCGGGAGGGGGGCAGTTCTTC.

This clonotype has ten or more counts. At one of its ends the junction is not consistent with the germline gene, which may arise from a read error. The V and J genes are TRBV7-7 and TRBJ2-1; 8 bases map to TRBD2. This CDR3 comprises 15 residues. The V gene's germline CDR1 is SSHAT and CDR2 FNYEAQ (reference sequence). The CDR3 DNA reads as TGTGCTAGCAGCTTAGAGGTTAGCGGGAACAATGAGCAGTTCTTC. It translates to CASSLEVSGNNEQFF. Full variable domain (missing parts from reference TRBV7-7 and TRBJ2-1): GAGVSQSPRYKVTKRGQDVTLRCDPISSHATLYWYQQALGQGPEFLTYFNYEAQPDKSGLPSDRFSAERPEGSISTLTIQRTEQRDSAMYRCASSLEVSGNNEQFFGPGTRLTVL.

This clonotype was observed a few times. The J gene is TRBJ1-1, the V gene TRBV20-1, with 9 bases that match TRBD1. The CDR3 loop spans 15 amino acids. Germline values: CDR1 DFQATT, CDR2 SNEGSKA (reference sequence). V lost 5 bases to trimming and J lost 2 bases; unmatched junction nucleotides: 9. The CDR3 region is CSALPGQGRNTEAFF. In DNA, the CDR3 is TGCAGTGCTCTGCCGGGACAGGGAAGAAACACTGAAGCTTTCTTT.

This clonotype has more than one count but fewer than ten. The CDR3 reads CASSHTGGGYEQYF. For the CDR3, the DNA is TGTGCCAGCAGCCATACAGGTGGGGGCTACGAGCAGTACTTC. The chain has TRBV6-1 and TRBJ2-7; tentatively, D is TRBD1 or TRBD2 (5 bases each). CDR3 length equals 14 residues. Germline values: CDR1 MNHNS, CDR2 SASEGT. Trimming cost V 6 bases and J 3 bases, with 15 bases left between them.

This clonotype was picked up many times. In DNA form, the CDR3 reads TGTGCCAGCAGCCCCGCTGGGGGGGGTAACTATGGCTACACCTTC. This translates into CASSPAGGGNYGYTF. V usage is TRBV12-3 or TRBV12-4 and J usage is TRBJ1-2; TRBD1 might be the D (5 bases). V lost 6 bases, J lost 1 base, and 15 bases lay in between. The CDR3 has 15 amino acids.

This clonotype came up many times. In DNA, the CDR3 is TGCAGCGCCCTGGGCGGGTCCCAAGGCTATGGCTACACCTTC. It is translated as CSALGGSQGYGYTF. The V call is TRBV29-1, the J call TRBJ1-2; D gene uncertain. The germline gives CDR1 SQVTM, CDR2 ANQGSEA. Trimming pared 7 bases from V and 4 bases from J, leaving 19 bases between. This CDR3 is built from 14 residues.

This clonotype was seen at least ten times. This rearrangement joins TRBV5-5 to TRBJ2-2, with D maybe TRBD2 (6 bases). The CDR3 sequence is 15 residues long. Per the germline V gene, CDR1 is SGHKS and CDR2 is YYEKEE (reference sequence). V gave up 7 bases and J gave up 5 bases, with 18 bases separating them. In nucleotides, the CDR3 is TGTGCCAGCCAAAGATGGGGGGAAGGGACCGGGGAGCTGTTTTTT. As protein: CASQRWGEGTGELFF.